These 27 T cell receptor beta chains came from one sample sequenced in a study of post-analysis software for immune sequencing data. The library was made from cDNA and included unique molecular identifiers. TCRdb fed the PCR reads into MiXCR, producing one record per CDR3 protein. The sample records hundreds of thousands of distinct CDR3 sequences, approximately 33% being singletons. General study points: TRBV5-6, TRBV5-1 and TRBV20-1 were among a few TRBV segments more frequent in patients than controls.

Their antigens remain unidentified. Sequences were obtained from blood. The receptors come from a girl aged 5-17 years with multiple sclerosis.

The V and J genes are TRBV12-3 or TRBV12-4 and TRBJ1-1, with a weak D call TRBD1 (5 bases). The CDR3 runs 14 residues. Trimming took off 1 base at V and 4 bases at J, with 10 bases between the two ends. The CDR3 spells CASSLGGLSTEAFF. The DNA for the CDR3 is TGTGCCAGCAGTTTAGGGGGACTCAGCACTGAAGCTTTCTTT.

This clonotype showed up just a few times. The CDR3 nucleotides are TGCGCCAGCAGCTTGCTGGGAGCCCCCTACGAGCAGTACTTC. Translated: CASSLLGAPYEQYF. This chain uses TRBV5-1 with TRBJ2-7; perhaps TRBD2 as D (5 bases). The V end lost 1 base, the J end lost 2 bases, and 10 bases lay between the germline ends. Germline V gene sequence: CDR1 SGHRS, CDR2 YFSETQ. The CDR3 consists of 14 residues.

V gene TRBV21-1 combines with J gene TRBJ1-5. TRBV21-1 is shown as a pseudogene. The CDR3 length is 14 residues. The CDR3 reads CASSKIQRYQPQHF. DNA for the CDR3: TGTGCCAGCAGCAAAATACAGAGATATCAGCCCCAGCATTTT.

The chain is built from TRBV7-9 and TRBJ2-3, with D hard to call. Germline CDR1 is SEHNR and CDR2 is FQNEAQ (reference sequence). Trimming cost V 1 base and J 1 base, with 6 bases left between them. This CDR3 spans 14 amino acids. CDR3 DNA: TGTGCCAGCAGCTTAGATAAGGGCACAGATACGCAGTATTTT. This sequence encodes CASSLDKGTDTQYF. The variable domain in full, completed from reference TRBV7-9 and TRBJ2-3, reads DTGVSQNPRHKITKRGQNVTFRCDPISEHNRLYWYRQTLGQGPEFLTYFQNEAQLEKSRLLSDRFSAERPKGSFSTLEIQRTEQGDSAMYLCASSLDKGTDTQYFGPGTRLTVL.

This clonotype was counted between two and nine times. The chain employs TRBV9 and TRBJ2-3; unclear D gene. V was cut by 0 bases and J by 2 bases, with 10 bases left in between. From germline, CDR1 is SGDLS and CDR2 YYNGEE. The CDR3 is made up of 15 amino acids. The CDR3, as DNA: TGTGCCAGCAGCGTAGAGGGCAGGTACACAGATACGCAGTATTTT. Its protein is CASSVEGRYTDTQYF.

This clonotype was seen many times. V and J are TRBV20-1 and TRBJ2-1; D gene uncertain. Germline V gene lookup returns CDR1 DFQATT and CDR2 SNEGSKA (reference sequence). V lost 3 bases and J lost 10, with 16 bases in between. The length of the CDR3 is 13 residues. The CDR3 is CSASGQVKVEQFF. The CDR3 DNA reads as TGCAGTGCTAGCGGGCAGGTCAAAGTAGAGCAGTTCTTC.

This clonotype was counted only a few times. J is TRBJ2-7 and V is TRBV2; no clear D gene. The CDR3 runs 12 residues. Germline V gives CDR1 SNHLY, CDR2 FYNNEI. Trimming stripped 7 bases from V and 4 bases from J, with 11 bases between. The CDR3 loop is CASNDGPYEQYF. The CDR3 coding sequence is TGTGCCAGCAATGACGGGCCTTACGAGCAGTACTTC.

The chain links TRBV4-1 to TRBJ1-5; the D gene is possibly TRBD1 (6 bases). The CDR3 spans 15 residues. The V end was cut by 3 bases, the J end by 5 bases, with 14 bases between. CDR1 is MGHRA, CDR2 YSYEKL, per germline. CDR3 nucleotide sequence: TGCGCCAGCAGCCAGACACTGACAGGTTATCAGCCCCAGCATTTT. Translating gives CASSQTLTGYQPQHF.

This clonotype was picked up one time. The V gene is TRBV7-2, the J gene TRBJ2-7; D remains unclear. Germline values: CDR1 SGHTA, CDR2 FQGNSA. The CDR3 has 16 residues. V shed 2 bases and J shed 7 bases, with 21 bases lying between them. The CDR3 coding sequence is TGTGCCAGCAGCTTAAGGCAATCTTCGCAGCCTGGGGAGCAGTACTTC. Residues: CASSLRQSSQPGEQYF.

This clonotype was detected a few times. The CDR3 protein is CSARDGGKLFF. DNA for the CDR3: TGCAGTGCACGGGACGGTGGAAAACTGTTTTTT. The chain joins TRBV20-1 to TRBJ1-4, with a weak D call TRBD1 (5 bases). This CDR3 is 11 amino acids long. Trimming shortened V by 6 bases and J by 10 bases, and 12 bases separated the two germline ends. Germline V lookup: CDR1 DFQATT, CDR2 SNEGSKA (reference sequence).

The chain joins TRBV7-2 to TRBJ1-2, with D perhaps TRBD1 (6 bases). Germline V gene data show CDR1 as SGHTA and CDR2 as FQGNSA. The CDR3 is 16 residues long. V was cut by 5 bases and J by 4 bases, with 20 bases left in between. The CDR3 nucleotides are TGTGCCAGCAGCCCTTCATTCCGGGACATCATCTATGGCTACACCTTC. It encodes CASSPSFRDIIYGYTF.

This clonotype has a handful of counts. The chain couples TRBV6-2 or TRBV6-3 to TRBJ2-7; TRBD1 agrees at 10 bases. The CDR3 has 13 amino acids. The V gene end was trimmed by 11 bases and the J gene end by 1 base; junction bases not matched to a gene: 5. CDR1 MNHEY and CDR2 SVGEGT come from the germline V gene. The CDR3 DNA reads TGTGCCGGCGGACAGGGGGGTTCCTACGAGCAGTACTTC. Translated, it gives CAGGQGGSYEQYF.

V is TRBV29-1 and J is TRBJ1-2; the match to TRBD1 covers 12 bases. CDR1 is SQVTM and CDR2 is ANQGSEA in the germline V gene. This CDR3 region has 19 residues. The trim removed 6 bases at V and 5 bases at J, leaving 22 bases unmatched. The CDR3: CSVYTYSGTGGLKGYGYTF. The CDR3, as DNA: TGCAGCGTCTATACATACTCCGGGACAGGGGGCTTGAAGGGATATGGCTACACCTTC.

The rearrangement joins TRBV29-1 to TRBJ1-1; no firm D call. Germline V CDR1 and CDR2: SQVTM, ANQGSEA. The CDR3 spans 11 residues. With 1 base removed from V and 7 bases from J, the gap between germline ends came to 7 bases. CDR3 nucleotides: TGCAGCGTTGAAGGGCCAGGTGAAGCTTTCTTT. Translated, it gives CSVEGPGEAFF.

This clonotype has more than one count but fewer than ten. The V and J genes are TRBV7-2 and TRBJ2-1, with D maybe TRBD2 (6 bases). V lost 5 bases and J lost 6, with 14 bases in between. In germline, CDR1 is SGHTA, CDR2 FQGNSA. The CDR3 is 14 residues long. Written as DNA, the CDR3 is TGTGCCAGCAGCACCGGGGGTCCGTCCAATGAGCAGTTCTTC. Translating it yields CASSTGGPSNEQFF.

The chain joins TRBV12-3 or TRBV12-4 to TRBJ1-1; possible D gene TRBD1, 5 bases. V gave up 4 bases and J gave up 1 base, with 13 bases separating them. The length of the CDR3 is 15 residues. The CDR3 bases are TGTGCCAGCAGTTCGACACGGGACGGGAACACTGAAGCTTTCTTT. Translation gives CASSSTRDGNTEAFF.

V gene TRBV6-2 or TRBV6-3 combines with J gene TRBJ1-4; D unclear. The length of the CDR3 is 12 residues. In germline, CDR1 is MNHEY, CDR2 SVGEGT. Trimming took 8 bases from V and 0 from J, leaving 4 bases between them. The CDR3 spells CASASTNEKLFF. CDR3 bases: TGTGCCAGCGCGTCAACTAATGAAAAACTGTTTTTT.

In this sample, this clonotype turned up a few times. V is TRBV7-9 and J is TRBJ2-1, with 8 bases matching TRBD2. CDR1 and CDR2 (germline): SEHNR, FQNEAQ (reference sequence). Germline trimming cut 3 bases from V and 1 base from J; bases unmatched to any gene: 5. The CDR3 sequence is 16 residues long. The CDR3 is CASSFGGGISYNEQFF. In DNA form, the CDR3 reads TGTGCCAGCAGCTTTGGCGGGGGGATTTCCTACAATGAGCAGTTCTTC.

This chain connects TRBV27 to TRBJ2-7; D perhaps matches TRBD1 (6 bases). V shed 5 bases and J shed 5 bases, with 19 bases lying between them. The CDR3 covers 15 residues. Germline values: CDR1 MNHEY, CDR2 SMNVEV (reference sequence). The CDR3 region is CASSNRAARGNEQYF. CDR3 bases: TGTGCCAGCAGTAACCGGGCAGCCAGGGGAAACGAGCAGTACTTC.

V is TRBV14 and J is TRBJ1-1; perhaps TRBD1 as D (5 bases). The V gene lost 0 bases and the J gene lost 5 bases, with 10 bases spanning the gap. The germline V gene encodes CDR1 SGHDN and CDR2 FVKESK. The CDR3 has 14 residues. The CDR3 nucleotides read TGTGCCAGCAGCCAAGATTCGGGGGTAACTGAAGCTTTCTTT. It yields the protein CASSQDSGVTEAFF.

The chain links TRBV7-9 to TRBJ2-7; D not resolved. V was shortened by 5 bases and J by 4 bases, with 18 bases between the two germline ends. Germline lookup yields CDR1 SEHNR and CDR2 FQNEAQ (reference sequence). The CDR3 runs 15 residues. The chain's CDR3 is CASSPEPGTIYEQYF. The CDR3 bases are TGTGCCAGCAGCCCCGAGCCAGGAACCATATACGAGCAGTACTTC.

This clonotype occurred a few times. This sequence joins TRBV11-2 and TRBJ2-1, with unresolved D. The germline V gene encodes CDR1 SGHAT and CDR2 FQNNGV. V was shortened by 1 base and J by 6 bases, with 10 bases between the two germline ends. This CDR3 spans 14 amino acids. CDR3 amino acids: CASSLGGNLNEQFF. The CDR3 region has the DNA TGTGCCAGCAGCTTAGGAGGTAACCTCAATGAGCAGTTCTTC.

The chain employs TRBV7-2 and TRBJ2-2; TRBD2 agrees at 10 bases. In germline, CDR1 is SGHTA, CDR2 FQGNSA. This CDR3 comprises 16 residues. V gave up 3 bases and J gave up 1 base; unmatched junction bases: 2. The CDR3 bases are TGTGCCAGCAGCTTCTTAGCGGGGGGGAACACCGGGGAGCTGTTTTTT. Amino acid sequence: CASSFLAGGNTGELFF.

Worth noting for this clonotype: This clone may be a read error of a much larger clone one base away. The chain couples TRBV24-1 to TRBJ2-7; TRBD1 is a possible D gene (6 bases). The CDR3 loop spans 16 amino acids. V lost 12 bases and J lost 2, with 25 bases in between. CDR1 KGHDR and CDR2 SFDVKD come from the germline V gene. This CDR3 is CAPTTYRERRPYEQYF. The CDR3 nucleotides read TGTGCCCCTACAACTTACAGGGAGCGGCGCCCCTACGAGCAGTACTTC.

The V call is TRBV3-1, the J call TRBJ2-3, with 7 bases that match TRBD2. CDR3 length: 14 residues. With V trimmed by 1 base and J by 4 bases, 2 bases remained unmatched. Germline lookup yields CDR1 LGHDT and CDR2 YNNKEL (reference sequence). CDR3 protein: CASSQAGLADTQYF. For the CDR3, the DNA is TGTGCCAGCAGCCAAGCAGGACTAGCAGATACGCAGTATTTT.

This clonotype was observed a few times. The J gene is TRBJ2-3, the V gene TRBV7-2; 9 bases fit TRBD1. V gave up 6 bases and J gave up 6 bases; unmatched junction bases: 16. The germline V gene has CDR1 SGHTA and CDR2 FQGNSA. The CDR3 runs 17 residues. The CDR3 reads CASRHPGVGQGYDTQYF. For the CDR3, the DNA is TGTGCCAGCAGGCACCCAGGGGTGGGACAGGGATATGATACGCAGTATTTT. The entire variable domain, with the rest obtained from reference TRBV7-2 and TRBJ2-3, is as follows: GAGVSQSPSNKVTEKGKDVELRCDPISGHTALYWYRQSLGQGLEFLIYFQGNSAPDKSGLPSDRFSAERTGGSVSTLTIQRTQQEDSAVYLCASRHPGVGQGYDTQYFGPGTRLTVL.

The chain joins TRBV24-1 to TRBJ2-2; D assignment may be TRBD1 or TRBD2 (5 bases each). V gave up 6 bases and J gave up 7 bases, with 17 bases separating them. Germline loops: CDR1 KGHDR, CDR2 SFDVKD. This CDR3 contains 15 residues. The CDR3 spells CATSPPGPQGGELFF. The CDR3 nucleotides are TGTGCCACCAGTCCCCCGGGACCCCAAGGCGGGGAGCTGTTTTTT.